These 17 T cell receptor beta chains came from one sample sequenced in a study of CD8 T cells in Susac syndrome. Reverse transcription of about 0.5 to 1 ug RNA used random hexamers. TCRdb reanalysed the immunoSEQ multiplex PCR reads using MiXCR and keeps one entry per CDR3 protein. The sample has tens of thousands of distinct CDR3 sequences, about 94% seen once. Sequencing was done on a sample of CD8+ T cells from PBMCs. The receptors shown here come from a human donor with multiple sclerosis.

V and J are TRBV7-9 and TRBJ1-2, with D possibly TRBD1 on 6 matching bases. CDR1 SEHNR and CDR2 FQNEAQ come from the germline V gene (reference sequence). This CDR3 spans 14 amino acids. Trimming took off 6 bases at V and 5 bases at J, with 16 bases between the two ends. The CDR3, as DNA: TGTGCCAGCAGTCTCTCCGGGACACGGTATGGCTACACCTTC. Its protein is CASSLSGTRYGYTF.

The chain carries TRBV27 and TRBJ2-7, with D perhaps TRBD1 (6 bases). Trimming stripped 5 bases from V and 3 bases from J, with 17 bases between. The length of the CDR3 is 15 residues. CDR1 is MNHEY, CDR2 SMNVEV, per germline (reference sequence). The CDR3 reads CASSILGDTYYEQYF. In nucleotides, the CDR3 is TGTGCCAGCAGTATTCTGGGGGACACCTACTACGAGCAGTACTTC.

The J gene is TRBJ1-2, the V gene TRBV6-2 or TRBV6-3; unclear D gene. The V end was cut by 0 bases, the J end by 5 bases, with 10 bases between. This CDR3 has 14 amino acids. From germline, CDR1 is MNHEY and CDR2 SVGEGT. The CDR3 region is CASSYSGGGYGYTF. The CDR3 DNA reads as TGTGCCAGCAGTTACTCAGGAGGAGGGTATGGCTACACCTTC.

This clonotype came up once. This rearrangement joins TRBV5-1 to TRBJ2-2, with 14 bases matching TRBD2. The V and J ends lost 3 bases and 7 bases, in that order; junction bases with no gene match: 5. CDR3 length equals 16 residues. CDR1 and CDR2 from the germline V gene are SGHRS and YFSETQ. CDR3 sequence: CASSWGLAGANGELFF. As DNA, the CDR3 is TGCGCCAGCAGCTGGGGACTAGCGGGGGCGAACGGGGAGCTGTTTTTT.

Written as DNA, the CDR3 is TGCGCCAGCAGCCAATGGGACGGGAGCTTACCTAACTATGGCTACACCTTC. It encodes CASSQWDGSLPNYGYTF. V usage is TRBV4-1 and J usage is TRBJ1-2; a weak D match, TRBD1 (5 bases). Looked up from germline, CDR1 is MGHRA and CDR2 is YSYEKL. Trimming stripped 2 bases from V and 0 bases from J, with 16 bases between. There are 17 residues in the CDR3.

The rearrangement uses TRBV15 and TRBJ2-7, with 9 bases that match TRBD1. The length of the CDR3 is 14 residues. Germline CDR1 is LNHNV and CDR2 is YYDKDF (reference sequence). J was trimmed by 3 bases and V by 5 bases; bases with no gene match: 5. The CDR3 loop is CATSPRDRVYEQYF. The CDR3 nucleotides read TGTGCCACCAGCCCCCGGGACAGGGTCTACGAGCAGTACTTC.

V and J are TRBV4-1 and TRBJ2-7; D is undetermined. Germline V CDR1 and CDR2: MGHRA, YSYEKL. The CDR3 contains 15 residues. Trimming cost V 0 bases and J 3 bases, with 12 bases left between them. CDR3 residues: CASSQESTANYEQYF. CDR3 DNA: TGCGCCAGCAGCCAAGAAAGTACAGCAAACTACGAGCAGTACTTC.

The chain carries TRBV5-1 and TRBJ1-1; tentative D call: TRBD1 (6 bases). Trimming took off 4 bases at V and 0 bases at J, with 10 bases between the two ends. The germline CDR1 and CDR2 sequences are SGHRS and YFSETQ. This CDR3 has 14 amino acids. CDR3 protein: CASSEGVMNTEAFF. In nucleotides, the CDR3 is TGCGCCAGCAGCGAGGGGGTGATGAACACTGAAGCTTTCTTT.

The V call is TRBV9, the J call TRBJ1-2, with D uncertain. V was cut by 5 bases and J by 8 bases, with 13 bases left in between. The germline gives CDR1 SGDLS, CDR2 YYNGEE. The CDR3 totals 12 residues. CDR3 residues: CASSENSGGYTF. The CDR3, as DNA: TGTGCCAGCAGTGAGAACTCCGGCGGCTACACCTTC.

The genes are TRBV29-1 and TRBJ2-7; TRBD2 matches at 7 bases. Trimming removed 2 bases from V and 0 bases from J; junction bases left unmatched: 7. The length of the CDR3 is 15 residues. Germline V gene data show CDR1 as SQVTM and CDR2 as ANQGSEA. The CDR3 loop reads CSVELAGALSYEQYF. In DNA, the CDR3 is TGCAGCGTTGAACTGGCGGGAGCCCTCTCCTACGAGCAGTACTTC.

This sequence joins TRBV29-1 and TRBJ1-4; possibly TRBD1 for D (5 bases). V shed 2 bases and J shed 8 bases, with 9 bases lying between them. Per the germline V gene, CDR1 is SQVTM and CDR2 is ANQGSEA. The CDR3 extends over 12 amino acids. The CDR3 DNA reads TGCAGCGTTGAACAGGGTGGGGAAAAACTGTTTTTT. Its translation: CSVEQGGEKLFF. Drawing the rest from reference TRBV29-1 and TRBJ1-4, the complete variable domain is SAVISQKPSRDICQRGTSLTIQCQVDSQVTMMFWYRQQPGQSLTLIATANQGSEATYESGFVIDKFPISRPNLTFSTLTVSNMSPEDSSIYLCSVEQGGEKLFFGSGTQLSVL.

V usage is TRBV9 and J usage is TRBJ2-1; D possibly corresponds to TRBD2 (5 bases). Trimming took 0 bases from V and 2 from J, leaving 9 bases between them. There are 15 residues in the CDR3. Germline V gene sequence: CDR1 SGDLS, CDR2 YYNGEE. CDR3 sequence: CASSVASGTYNEQFF. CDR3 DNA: TGTGCCAGCAGCGTAGCCAGCGGCACCTACAATGAGCAGTTCTTC.

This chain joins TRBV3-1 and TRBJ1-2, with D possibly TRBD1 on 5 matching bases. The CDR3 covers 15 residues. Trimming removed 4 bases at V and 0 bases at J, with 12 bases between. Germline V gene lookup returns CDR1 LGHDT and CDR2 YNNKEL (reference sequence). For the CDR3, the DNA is TGTGCCAGCAGCCCAATGCAGGGAGCTAACTATGGCTACACCTTC. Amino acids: CASSPMQGANYGYTF.

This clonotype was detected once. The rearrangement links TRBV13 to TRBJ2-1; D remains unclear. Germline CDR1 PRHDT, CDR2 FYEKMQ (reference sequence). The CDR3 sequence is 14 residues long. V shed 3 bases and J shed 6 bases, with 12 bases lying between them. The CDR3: CASSFRANRNEQFF. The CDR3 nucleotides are TGTGCCAGCAGCTTCCGGGCGAATCGCAATGAGCAGTTCTTC.

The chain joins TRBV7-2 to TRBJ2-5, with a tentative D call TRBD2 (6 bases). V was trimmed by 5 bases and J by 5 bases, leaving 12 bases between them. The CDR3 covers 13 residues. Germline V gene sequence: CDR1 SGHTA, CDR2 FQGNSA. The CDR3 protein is CASSGSGLETQYF. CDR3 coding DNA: TGTGCCAGCAGCGGTTCGGGACTTGAGACCCAGTACTTC.

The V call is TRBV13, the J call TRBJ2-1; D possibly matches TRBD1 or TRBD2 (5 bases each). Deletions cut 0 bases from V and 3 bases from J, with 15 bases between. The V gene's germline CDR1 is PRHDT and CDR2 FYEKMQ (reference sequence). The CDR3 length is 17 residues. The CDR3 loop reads CASSLGGDVSFYNEQFF. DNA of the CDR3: TGTGCCAGCAGCTTAGGGGGGGACGTTTCCTTCTACAATGAGCAGTTCTTC.

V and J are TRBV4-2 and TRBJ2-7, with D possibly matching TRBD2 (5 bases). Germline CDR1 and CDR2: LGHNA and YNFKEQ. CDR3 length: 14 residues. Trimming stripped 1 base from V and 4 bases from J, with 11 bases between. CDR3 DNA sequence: TGTGCCAGCAGCCAAGCGCGGGCTATGTACGAGCAGTACTTC. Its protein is CASSQARAMYEQYF.